A single sample is the source of the 29 T cell receptor beta chains below, sequenced in a study of blood T cell repertoires in COVID-19. Using immunoSEQ multiplex PCR, the repertoire was profiled, and TCRdb retains in-frame clones only, with some absent. The profile covers 250,000 to 350,000 clones, with 87% appearing a single time and under 6% taken by the ten largest. Material: PBMCs or T cells enriched from blood (not recorded which). The receptors stem from a woman aged 25 to 39 who had recovered from COVID-19.

The chain joins TRBV4-1 to TRBJ1-2, with D unresolved. CDR1 MGHRA and CDR2 YSYEKL come from the germline V gene. The CDR3 is made up of 16 amino acids. The V gene lost 4 bases and the J gene lost 2 bases, with 17 bases spanning the gap. The CDR3 here is CASSRFREAANYGYTF. The CDR3 DNA is TGCGCCAGCAGCCGCTTTAGGGAAGCGGCGAACTATGGCTACACCTTC.

J is TRBJ1-2 and V is TRBV4-1, with 7 bases matching TRBD1. This CDR3 contains 11 residues. Germline V gene lookup returns CDR1 MGHRA and CDR2 YSYEKL. V lost 7 bases to trimming and J lost 6 bases; unmatched junction nucleotides: 2. As DNA, the CDR3 is TGCGCCAGCATTACAGGGGATGGCTACACCTTC. Protein sequence: CASITGDGYTF.

The V gene is TRBV19, the J gene TRBJ2-2; D might be TRBD1 (7 bases). V lost 6 bases, J lost 0 bases, and 14 bases lay in between. There are 16 residues in the CDR3. Germline CDR1 reads LNHDA; CDR2 reads SQIVND (reference sequence). In DNA, the CDR3 is TGTGCCAGTAGAGGGGCGGGACAGCCGAACACCGGGGAGCTGTTTTTT. As protein: CASRGAGQPNTGELFF.

The chain joins TRBV4-1 to TRBJ2-7; a weak D match, TRBD1 (5 bases). CDR1 is MGHRA, CDR2 YSYEKL, per germline. This CDR3 is 15 amino acids long. Trimming removed 8 bases from V and 0 bases from J, with 17 bases in between. This CDR3 is CASRPAQGSSYEQYF. The CDR3, as DNA: TGCGCCAGCCGCCCCGCCCAGGGAAGCTCCTACGAGCAGTACTTC.

The rearrangement joins TRBV24-1 to TRBJ2-1; D might be TRBD2 (5 bases). V shed 3 bases and J shed 6 bases, with 8 bases lying between them. CDR3 size: 13 residues. Germline CDR1 is KGHDR and CDR2 is SFDVKD. The CDR3 DNA sequence: TGTGCCACCAGTGATACTAGATTCAATGAGCAGTTCTTC. Translation gives CATSDTRFNEQFF.

The chain couples TRBV9 to TRBJ1-1; 7 bases match TRBD1. This CDR3 contains 13 residues. The ends lost 6 bases at V and 5 bases at J; junction bases unmatched: 7. Germline V gives CDR1 SGDLS, CDR2 YYNGEE. The CDR3 sequence is CASNPAGGTEAFF. The CDR3 DNA follows: TGTGCCAGCAACCCCGCAGGGGGGACTGAAGCTTTCTTT.

The rearrangement joins TRBV12-3 or TRBV12-4 to TRBJ1-5, with 8 bases identical to TRBD1. The CDR3 has 13 residues. Losses at the gene ends were 6 bases for V and 9 bases for J; bases not matched to a gene: 7. The CDR3 DNA sequence: TGTGCCAGCAGCGGGACAGGTCCTGGGCCCCAGCATTTT. Encoded protein: CASSGTGPGPQHF.

This clone was counted between two and nine times. The chain couples TRBV6-5 to TRBJ1-2; TRBD1 aligns across 7 bases. The CDR3 is made up of 13 amino acids. Germline CDR1 reads MNHEY; CDR2 reads SVGAGI. The ends lost 7 bases at V and 4 bases at J; junction bases unmatched: 6. This CDR3 is CASNEGARYGYTF. The DNA for the CDR3 is TGTGCCAGCAACGAGGGGGCCCGCTATGGCTACACCTTC.

The rearrangement uses TRBV3-1 (or the pseudogene TRBV3-2) and TRBJ1-1; D uncertain. Germline V lookup: CDR1 LGHDT, CDR2 YNNKEL (reference sequence). V lost 6 bases and J lost 0, with 8 bases in between. The CDR3 is made up of 13 amino acids. The CDR3 DNA is TGTGCCAGCAGTGGGCTCTTGAACACTGAAGCTTTCTTT. It encodes CASSGLLNTEAFF.

This sequence joins TRBV7-6 and TRBJ2-2, with 7 bases fitting TRBD1. The junction had 12 bases not matched to a gene; V was cut back by 7 bases and J by 1 base. This CDR3 has 17 amino acids. Germline V gene data show CDR1 as SGHVS and CDR2 as FNYEAQ. CDR3 coding DNA: TGTGCCAGCAAAGAACGAGGGGGCCCCGGGAACACCGGGGAGCTGTTTTTT. It encodes CASKERGGPGNTGELFF. The entire variable domain, with the rest obtained from reference TRBV7-6 and TRBJ2-2, is as follows: GAGVSQSPRYKVTKRGQDVALRCDPISGHVSLYWYRQALGQGPEFLTYFNYEAQQDKSGLPNDRFSAERPEGSISTLTIQRTEQRDSAMYRCASKERGGPGNTGELFFGEGSRLTVL.

J is TRBJ2-7 and V is TRBV6-1, with TRBD2 identical over 7 bases. Germline V gene data show CDR1 as MNHNS and CDR2 as SASEGT. There are 16 residues in the CDR3. V lost 2 bases to trimming and J lost 0 bases; unmatched junction nucleotides: 7. CDR3 protein: CASSERGGGLSYEQYF. The CDR3 bases are TGTGCCAGCAGTGAACGTGGCGGGGGTCTCTCCTACGAGCAGTACTTC.

The CDR3 spells CARGRTGTSYEQYF. For the CDR3, the DNA is TGTGCCAGAGGACGGACAGGGACCTCCTACGAGCAGTACTTC. The chain links TRBV2 to TRBJ2-7; 8 bases align to TRBD1. Germline CDR1 is SNHLY and CDR2 is FYNNEI. J was trimmed by 0 bases and V by 9 bases; bases with no gene match: 7. The CDR3 is 14 amino acids.

The CDR3 loop reads CASSSRTGGDEQYF. The CDR3 region has the DNA TGTGCCAGCAGCTCCCGGACAGGGGGCGACGAGCAGTACTTC. V gene TRBV7-2 combines with J gene TRBJ2-7; 11 bases match TRBD1. The V segment lost 4 bases and the J segment 5 bases; nucleotides outside the gene matches: 4. The germline V gene encodes CDR1 SGHTA and CDR2 FQGNSA. This CDR3 has 14 amino acids.

The chain employs TRBV7-8 and TRBJ2-1; 13 bases agree with TRBD2. Germline V gives CDR1 SGHVS, CDR2 FQNEAQ. This CDR3 contains 15 residues. Trimming took 5 bases from V and 7 from J; bases not matched to a gene: 5. This chain's CDR3 is CASSPGLAGVNEQFF. CDR3 nucleotides: TGTGCCAGCAGCCCCGGACTAGCGGGGGTAAATGAGCAGTTCTTC. Filled out from reference TRBV7-8 and TRBJ2-1, the complete variable domain reads GAGVSQSPRYKVAKRGQDVALRCDPISGHVSLFWYQQALGQGPEFLTYFQNEAQLDKSGLPSDRFFAERPEGSVSTLKIQRTQQEDSAVYLCASSPGLAGVNEQFFGPGTRLTVL.

V and J are TRBV9 and TRBJ2-5; 8 bases agree with TRBD2. This CDR3 contains 15 residues. V shed 4 bases, J shed 2 bases, and the junction held 7 bases outside the gene matches. CDR1 SGDLS and CDR2 YYNGEE come from the germline V gene. The CDR3 nucleotides read TGTGCCAGCAGCAGGCGGGGGGCCGCACAAGAGACCCAGTACTTC. Translation: CASSRRGAAQETQYF.

This clone has more than one count but fewer than ten. The rearrangement links TRBV5-8 to TRBJ1-2; 10 bases line up with TRBD1. This CDR3 contains 16 residues. Germline V CDR1 and CDR2: SGHTS, YDEGEE. V shed 4 bases, J shed 5 bases, and the junction held 11 bases outside the gene matches. The CDR3, as DNA: TGTGCCAGCAGCCCCACCGGGACAGGGGTTAGGTATGGCTACACCTTC. It encodes CASSPTGTGVRYGYTF. Full variable domain (outside the CDR3, taken from reference TRBV5-8 and TRBJ1-2): EAGVTQSPTHLIKTRGQQATLRCSPISGHTSVYWYQQALGLGLQFLLWYDEGEERNRGNFPPRFSGRQFPNYSSELNVNALELEDSALYLCASSPTGTGVRYGYTFGSGTRLTVV.

This clone showed up just once. Other DNA variants within this sample encode the same CDR3. The J gene is TRBJ1-5, the V gene TRBV27; D remains unclear. CDR1 and CDR2 (germline): MNHEY, SMNVEV (reference sequence). The CDR3 is 12 amino acids. The V and J ends lost 4 bases and 2 bases respectively, with 3 bases between them. The CDR3 DNA sequence: TGTGCCAGCAGTTCGGGCAATCAGCCCCAGCATTTT. It codes for CASSSGNQPQHF.

The V call is TRBV6-5, the J call TRBJ2-7; a possible D gene is TRBD1 (6 bases). The CDR3 is 14 amino acids. CDR1 is MNHEY and CDR2 is SVGAGI in the germline V gene. V shed 6 bases and J shed 4 bases, with 16 bases lying between them. CDR3 amino acids: CASSQQGLQYEQYF. The DNA for the CDR3 is TGTGCCAGCAGCCAACAGGGCTTGCAGTACGAGCAGTACTTC.

The chain combines TRBV10-3 with TRBJ2-1; D ambiguous. CDR3 length equals 11 residues. Germline CDR1 is ENHRY and CDR2 is SYGVKD. V was trimmed by 10 bases and J by 7 bases, leaving 11 bases between them. The CDR3 protein is CATAAENEQFF. CDR3 bases: TGTGCCACCGCGGCAGAAAATGAGCAGTTCTTC.

This rearrangement joins TRBV5-4 to TRBJ1-2, with D perhaps TRBD1 (5 bases). CDR1 is SGHNT and CDR2 is YYREEE in the germline V gene (reference sequence). The ends were cut back, 0 bases at V and 4 bases at J, with 10 bases in the middle. The CDR3 contains 14 residues. The CDR3 protein is CASSLGGGSYGYTF. CDR3 bases: TGTGCCAGCAGCTTGGGGGGGGGTAGCTATGGCTACACCTTC. Looking up the rest from reference TRBV5-4 and TRBJ1-2 gives the full variable domain: ETGVTQSPTHLIKTRGQQVTLRCSSQSGHNTVSWYQQALGQGPQFIFQYYREEENGRGNFPPRFSGLQFPNYSSELNVNALELDDSALYLCASSLGGGSYGYTFGSGTRLTVV.

The V call is TRBV5-6, the J call TRBJ1-2, with 9 bases identical to TRBD1. This CDR3 comprises 16 residues. Looked up from germline, CDR1 is SGHDT and CDR2 is YYEEEE. The V segment lost 0 bases and the J segment 6 bases; nucleotides outside the gene matches: 9. This chain's CDR3 is CASSLDRGLTEDGYTF. The CDR3 DNA reads TGTGCCAGCAGCTTGGACAGGGGGCTGACGGAGGATGGCTACACCTTC.

The chain combines TRBV7-2 with TRBJ2-5, with 7 bases identical to TRBD2. Germline-derived CDR1 and CDR2 are SGHTA and FQGNSA. The junction had 4 bases not matched to a gene; V was cut back by 2 bases and J by 4 bases. The CDR3 totals 14 residues. CDR3 sequence: CASSLRGVGETQYF. The CDR3 DNA reads as TGTGCCAGCAGCTTACGGGGGGTAGGAGAGACCCAGTACTTC. The full variable domain, in which reference TRBV7-2 and TRBJ2-5 provide the parts outside the CDR3, is GAGVSQSPSNKVTEKGKDVELRCDPISGHTALYWYRQSLGQGLEFLIYFQGNSAPDKSGLPSDRFSAERTGGSVSTLTIQRTQQEDSAVYLCASSLRGVGETQYFGPGTRLLVL.

V usage is TRBV30 and J usage is TRBJ1-4; TRBD1 agrees at 9 bases. CDR1 is GTSNPN, CDR2 SVGIG, per germline (reference sequence). With 1 base clipped from V and 0 bases from J, the junction kept 9 bases outside the gene matches. CDR3 length: 18 amino acids. The CDR3 sequence is CAWSDHTGTGPTNEKLFF. CDR3 in DNA: TGTGCCTGGAGTGATCATACCGGGACAGGGCCAACTAATGAAAAACTGTTTTTT.

The rearrangement links TRBV4-2 to TRBJ2-7, with 7 bases lining up with TRBD2. The CDR3 covers 17 residues. CDR1 and CDR2 from the germline V gene are LGHNA and YNFKEQ. V was clipped by 3 bases and J by 3 bases; unmatched bases: 14. CDR3 sequence: CASSQAQRGGAGYEQYF. As DNA, the CDR3 is TGTGCCAGCAGCCAGGCCCAAAGGGGAGGGGCCGGCTACGAGCAGTACTTC.

V usage is TRBV5-4 and J usage is TRBJ1-1; D is ambiguous. The V gene lost 2 bases and the J gene lost 5 bases, with 7 bases spanning the gap. From germline, CDR1 is SGHNT and CDR2 YYREEE (reference sequence). This CDR3 has 12 residues. CDR3 protein: CASSLYGTEAFF. For the CDR3, the DNA is TGTGCCAGCAGCTTATACGGGACTGAAGCTTTCTTT.

The chain is built from TRBV11-1 and TRBJ1-4; D remains unclear. CDR3 length equals 14 residues. CDR1 and CDR2 from the germline V gene are SGHAT and FQDESV (reference sequence). V lost 1 base to trimming and J lost 3 bases, with 6 bases between them. The CDR3 is CASSLGGSNEKLFF. DNA for the CDR3: TGTGCCAGCAGCTTAGGAGGGTCTAATGAAAAACTGTTTTTT.

The CDR3 spells CSAGTKEGQFF. CDR3 DNA sequence: TGCAGTGCTGGAACAAAGGAGGGCCAGTTCTTC. The V and J genes are TRBV20-1 and TRBJ2-1; D possibly corresponds to TRBD2 (6 bases). Deletions cut 5 bases from V and 13 bases from J, with 15 bases between. This CDR3 is 11 amino acids long. Germline loops: CDR1 DFQATT, CDR2 SNEGSKA (reference sequence).

This sequence joins TRBV19 and TRBJ1-2; D may be TRBD1 (6 bases). Germline CDR1 LNHDA, CDR2 SQIVND (reference sequence). The CDR3 spans 15 residues. Trimming took off 6 bases at V and 4 bases at J, with 18 bases between the two ends. The CDR3 sequence: CASRESTLQGYGYTF. As DNA, the CDR3 is TGTGCCAGTAGGGAGTCAACCCTACAGGGCTATGGCTACACCTTC.

The chain links TRBV6-5 to TRBJ1-5; 10 nucleotides align to TRBD1. The V and J ends lost 6 bases and 4 bases, in that order; junction bases with no gene match: 6. Germline V CDR1 and CDR2: MNHEY, SVGAGI. The CDR3 is 15 residues long. CDR3 nucleotide sequence: TGTGCCAGCAGCATGACAGGGGGCGGGAATCAGCCCCAGCATTTT. Protein product: CASSMTGGGNQPQHF.